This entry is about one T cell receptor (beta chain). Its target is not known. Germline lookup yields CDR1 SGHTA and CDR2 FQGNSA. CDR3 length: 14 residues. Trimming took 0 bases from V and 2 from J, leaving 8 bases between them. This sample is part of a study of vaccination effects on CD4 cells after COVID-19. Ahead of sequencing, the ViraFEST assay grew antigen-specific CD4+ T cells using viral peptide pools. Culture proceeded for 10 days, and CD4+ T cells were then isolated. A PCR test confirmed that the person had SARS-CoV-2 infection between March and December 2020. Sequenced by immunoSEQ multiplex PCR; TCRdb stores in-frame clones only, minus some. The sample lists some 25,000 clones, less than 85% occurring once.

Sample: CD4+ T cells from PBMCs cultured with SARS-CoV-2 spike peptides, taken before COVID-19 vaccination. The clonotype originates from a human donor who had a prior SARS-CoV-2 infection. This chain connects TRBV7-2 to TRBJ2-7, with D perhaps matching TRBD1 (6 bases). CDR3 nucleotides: TGTGCCAGCAGCTTAGCACAGGGACCCTACGAGCAGTACTTC. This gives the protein CASSLAQGPYEQYF.